This T cell receptor beta chain was sequenced during a study of T-cell memory formation after mild COVID-19. One entry per CDR3 protein, called by TCRdb with MiXCR from the 5' RACE reads. The table lists roughly 340,000 distinct CDR3 sequences, 20% to 25% of them singletons. Germline-derived CDR1 and CDR2 are MNHNS and SASEGT. The CDR3 contains 14 residues. V was trimmed by 6 bases and J by 4 bases, leaving 15 bases between them. On this clonotype: Its antigen remains unknown.

Study-wide results and limits: A second wave expanding day 15 to 37 was CD4+-biased; contracting clones were balanced. SARS-CoV-2 specificity of second-wave clones peaking day 37 was unconfirmed. The finding that pre-infection memory included some responding clones suggested that cross-reactive memory joined. CD8+ contracting clones occupied EMRA, while CD4+ ones occupied mainly CM and EM.

The chain couples TRBV6-1 to TRBJ1-2; D gene ambiguous. Specimen: PBMCs or a T cell subset sorted from them (not recorded which). This TCR derives from a man between 18 and 29 years old who had mild COVID-19 (a few samples of this study predate the infection). Cell type and time point are not known. CDR3 DNA: TGTGCCAGCAGGGCAGTCAACCGGGGCTATGGCTACACCTTC. Residues: CASRAVNRGYGYTF.